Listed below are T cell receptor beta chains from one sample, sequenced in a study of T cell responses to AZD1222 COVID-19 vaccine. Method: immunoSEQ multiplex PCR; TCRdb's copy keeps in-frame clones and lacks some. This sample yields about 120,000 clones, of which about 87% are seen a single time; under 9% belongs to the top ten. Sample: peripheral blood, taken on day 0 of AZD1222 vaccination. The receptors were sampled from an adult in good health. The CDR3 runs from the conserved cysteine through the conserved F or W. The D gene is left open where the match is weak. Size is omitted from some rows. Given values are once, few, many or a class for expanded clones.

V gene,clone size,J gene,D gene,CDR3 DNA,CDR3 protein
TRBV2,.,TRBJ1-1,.,TGTGCCAGCATTTTACAGATGAACACTGAAGCTTTCTTT,CASILQMNTEAFF
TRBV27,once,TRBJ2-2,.,TGTGCCAGTACGGGACTGAAGAACACCGGGGAGCTGTTTTTT,CASTGLKNTGELFF
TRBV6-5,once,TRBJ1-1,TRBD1,TGTGCCAGCAGTTTCACGACAGGGACTGAAGCTTTCTTT,CASSFTTGTEAFF
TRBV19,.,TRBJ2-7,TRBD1,TGTGCCAGTAGTATTGGGACAGCCTACGAGCAGTACTTC,CASSIGTAYEQYF
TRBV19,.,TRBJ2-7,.,TGTGCCAGTAGTAGGCCGGGGGCCCTATCCTACGAGCAGTACTTC,CASSRPGALSYEQYF
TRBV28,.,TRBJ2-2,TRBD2,TGTGCCAGCGGAGGCTTTAGCCGGACTAGCGGGACTAACACCGGGGAGCTGTTTTTT,CASGGFSRTSGTNTGELFF
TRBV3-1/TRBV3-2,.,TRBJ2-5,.,TGTGCCAGCAGCCAAGCTGGGGTGGAGACCCAGTACTTC,CASSQAGVETQYF
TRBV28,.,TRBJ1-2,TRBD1,TGTGCCAGCAGTTTCGCAGGGGGCGCAGGAGGGTATGGCTACACCTTC,CASSFAGGAGGYGYTF
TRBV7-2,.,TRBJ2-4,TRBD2,TGTGCCAGCAGCTTCGATATTATGCCCGGGGGGGGCCGATACTTC,CASSFDIMPGGGRYF
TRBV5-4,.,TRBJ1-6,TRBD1,TGTGCCAGCAGCCTAAACAGGGGGCAACCCCAATCACCCCTCCACTTT,CASSLNRGQPQSPLHF
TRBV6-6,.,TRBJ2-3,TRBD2,TGTGCCAGCAGTCGACGACTAGCGGGAGTATCGGTCACAGATACGCAGTATTTT,CASSRRLAGVSVTDTQYF
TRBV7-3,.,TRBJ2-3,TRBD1,TGTGCCAGCAGCTTAATGGGACAGGGGGCAGATACGCAGTATTTT,CASSLMGQGADTQYF
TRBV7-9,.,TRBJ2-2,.,TGTGCCAGCAGCTTATTGGGCAGGAACACCGGGGAGCTGTTTTTT,CASSLLGRNTGELFF
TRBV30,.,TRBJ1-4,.,TGTGCCTGGAGAGGGTGGACCACGGCGAAACTGTTTTTT,CAWRGWTTAKLFF
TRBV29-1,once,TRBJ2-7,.,TGCAGCGTTCGTGGGAGGATTTCCTACGAGCAGTACTTC,CSVRGRISYEQYF
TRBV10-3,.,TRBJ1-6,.,TGTGCCATCAGTGAGGGCAGGGATATAAGGTCACCCCTCCACTTT,CAISEGRDIRSPLHF
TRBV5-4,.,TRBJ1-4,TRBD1,TGTGCCAGCAGCTCGGGACAGGGTGGCGAAAAACTGTTTTTT,CASSSGQGGEKLFF
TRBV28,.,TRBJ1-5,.,TGTGCCAGCAGTTGGACGGCAGCAAATCAGCCCCAGCATTTT,CASSWTAANQPQHF
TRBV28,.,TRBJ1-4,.,TGTGCCAGCAGTTTATCCACGAATGAAAAACTGTTTTTT,CASSLSTNEKLFF
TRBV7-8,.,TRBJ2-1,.,TGTGCCAGCAGCTTACGTGACAGAGACAATGAGCAGTTCTTC,CASSLRDRDNEQFF
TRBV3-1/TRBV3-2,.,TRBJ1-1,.,TGTGCCAGCAACGTCTTGGACAGACCGAACACTGAAGCTTTCTTT,CASNVLDRPNTEAFF
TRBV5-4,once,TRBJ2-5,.,TGTGCCAGCAGCTCGTCTGTTCGGGGTCGAGAGACCCAGTACTTC,CASSSSVRGRETQYF
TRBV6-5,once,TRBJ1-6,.,TGTGCCAGCAGTTACATGCCAGCTAATTCACCCCTCCACTTT,CASSYMPANSPLHF
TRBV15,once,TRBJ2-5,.,TGTGCCACCAGCAGCGAGCGTTGGGCTTCTCAAGAGACCCAGTACTTC,CATSSERWASQETQYF
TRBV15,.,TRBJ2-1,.,TGTGCCACCAGCCGCGAGAAGCGGATCAACAATGAGCAGTTCTTC,CATSREKRINNEQFF
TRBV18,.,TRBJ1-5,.,TGTGCCAGCTCACCAGACGGGTATAGCAATCAGCCCCAGCATTTT,CASSPDGYSNQPQHF
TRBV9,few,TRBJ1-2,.,TGTGCCAGCAGCCCGAGACAGGCTAACTATGGCTACACCTTC,CASSPRQANYGYTF
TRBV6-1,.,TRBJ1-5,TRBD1,TGTGCCAGCAGCGAAACCGGGACAGGGAGCAATCAGCCCCAGCATTTT,CASSETGTGSNQPQHF
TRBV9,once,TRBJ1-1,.,TGTGCCAGCAGCGCCCGCTCCAGGGGTGGCACTGAAGCTTTCTTT,CASSARSRGGTEAFF
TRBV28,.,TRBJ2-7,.,TGTGCCAGCAGTAAGACCCATTACGAGCAGTACTTC,CASSKTHYEQYF
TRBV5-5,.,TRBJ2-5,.,TGTGCCAGCAGCCACGGGTCGTGGGGGGCTACAGAGACCCAGTACTTC,CASSHGSWGATETQYF
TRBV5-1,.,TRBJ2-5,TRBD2,TGCGCCAGCAGCCCCTCGGCTAGCGGGCCTGAGTACTTC,CASSPSASGPEYF
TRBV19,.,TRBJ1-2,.,TGTGCCAGTAGTAACCACGCTAACTATGGCTACACCTTC,CASSNHANYGYTF
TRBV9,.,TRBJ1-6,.,TGTGCCAGCAGCGTAGCGGTCAGTAATTCACCCCTCCACTTT,CASSVAVSNSPLHF
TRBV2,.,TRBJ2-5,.,TGTGCCAGCCTCCCGAGGATGGAACAAGAGACCCAGTACTTC,CASLPRMEQETQYF
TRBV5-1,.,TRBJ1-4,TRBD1,TGCGCCAGCAGCCGTGACAGGGTTGGTAATGAAAAACTGTTTTTT,CASSRDRVGNEKLFF
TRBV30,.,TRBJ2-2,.,TGTGCCTGGAGTGTCCCGAACACCGGGGAGCTGTTTTTT,CAWSVPNTGELFF
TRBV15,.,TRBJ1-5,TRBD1,TGTGCCACCAGCGGGGGATCGACAGGGCGATATAGCAATCAGCCCCAGCATTTT,CATSGGSTGRYSNQPQHF
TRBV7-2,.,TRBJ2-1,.,TGTGCCAGCAGCTTAGGCCAATCCCTCGTTGAGCAGTTCTTC,CASSLGQSLVEQFF
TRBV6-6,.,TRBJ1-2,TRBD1,TGTGCCAGCAGTCGGGGACAGGGGGCCCTTACTAACTATGGCTACACCTTC,CASSRGQGALTNYGYTF
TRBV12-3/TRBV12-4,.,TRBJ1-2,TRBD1,TGTGCCAGCAGGTCCGGGACAGACTATGGCTACACCTTC,CASRSGTDYGYTF
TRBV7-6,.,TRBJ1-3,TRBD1,TGTGCCAGCAGCTTGTCCGGGACAGGGGGCTCATCCATATATTTT,CASSLSGTGGSSIYF
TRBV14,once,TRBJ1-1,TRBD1,TGTGCCAGCAGCCGACAGGGAGGAAACACTGAAGCTTTCTTT,CASSRQGGNTEAFF
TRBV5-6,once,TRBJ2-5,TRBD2,TGTGCCAGCAGCTTGCCTCTAGCGGGGGGGCTAGAGACCCAGTACTTC,CASSLPLAGGLETQYF